The 27 T cell receptor beta chains in this list originate from one sample, sequenced in a study of blood T cell repertoires in COVID-19. Sequencing used immunoSEQ multiplex PCR; TCRdb keeps in-frame clones, though not all of them. The sample includes about 99,000 clones, roughly 84% of them seen just once. Material for sequencing was peripheral blood. The receptors here all came from a man between 65 and 85 years old with active or convalescent COVID-19.

V and J are TRBV5-1 and TRBJ1-1; possible D gene TRBD1, 5 bases. This CDR3 has 14 residues. V was cut by 4 bases and J by 0 bases, with 10 bases left in between. CDR1 is SGHRS, CDR2 YFSETQ, per germline. The CDR3 nucleotides read TGCGCCAGCAGCATGGACAACATGAACACTGAAGCTTTCTTT. Protein: CASSMDNMNTEAFF.

This clone has more than one count but fewer than ten. The V call is TRBV28, the J call TRBJ1-1, with D unresolved. V was clipped by 8 bases and J by 7 bases, with 11 bases between them. The CDR3 length is 11 residues. Per the germline V gene, CDR1 is MDHEN and CDR2 is SYDVKM. The CDR3 DNA reads TGTGCCAGCCAGAACCCCCGTGAAGCTTTCTTT. Translated: CASQNPREAFF.

V gene TRBV5-5 combines with J gene TRBJ1-5; possibly TRBD1 for D (6 bases). Germline-derived CDR1 and CDR2 are SGHKS and YYEKEE (reference sequence). The CDR3 totals 14 residues. Trimming shortened V by 5 bases and J by 3 bases, and 12 bases separated the two germline ends. The CDR3 loop is CASSTGQSNQPQHF. For the CDR3, the DNA is TGTGCCAGCAGTACAGGACAGTCCAATCAGCCCCAGCATTTT.

The V gene is TRBV19, the J gene TRBJ1-4; tentative D call: TRBD1 (6 bases). Germline V lookup: CDR1 LNHDA, CDR2 SQIVND (reference sequence). CDR3 length equals 15 residues. V lost 3 bases and J 10 bases, leaving 18 bases between the germline ends. The CDR3 protein is CASSIVQGSKGKLFF. CDR3 DNA sequence: TGTGCCAGTAGTATCGTACAGGGTAGCAAGGGAAAACTGTTTTTT. The whole variable domain, filled in from reference TRBV19 and TRBJ1-4, reads DGGITQSPKYLFRKEGQNVTLSCEQNLNHDAMYWYRQDPGQGLRLIYYSQIVNDFQKGDIAEGYSVSREKKESFPLTVTSAQKNPTAFYLCASSIVQGSKGKLFFGSGTQLSVL.

The V gene is TRBV7-9, the J gene TRBJ2-1; 7 positions match TRBD1. J lost 3 bases, V lost 1 base, and 3 bases had no gene match. Germline lookup yields CDR1 SEHNR and CDR2 FQNEAQ (reference sequence). This CDR3 has 15 residues. CDR3 loop: CASSLGRGSYNEQFF. For the CDR3, the DNA is TGTGCCAGCAGCTTAGGCAGGGGGAGCTACAATGAGCAGTTCTTC.

This sequence joins TRBV5-1 and TRBJ2-3; tentatively, D is TRBD1 (5 bases). This CDR3 spans 15 amino acids. Germline V gene lookup returns CDR1 SGHRS and CDR2 YFSETQ. Trimming took off 4 bases at V and 0 bases at J, with 12 bases between the two ends. The CDR3 DNA reads TGCGCCAGCAGCAAAAAAGGGGCTAGCACAGATACGCAGTATTTT. As protein: CASSKKGASTDTQYF.

The chain uses TRBV7-2 and TRBJ2-2; D might be TRBD1 (6 bases). CDR1 SGHTA and CDR2 FQGNSA come from the germline V gene. This CDR3 region has 17 residues. The V and J ends lost 1 base and 4 bases respectively, with 16 bases between them. The CDR3 protein is CASSLGTLAGATGELFF. The CDR3 DNA reads TGTGCCAGCAGCTTAGGGACGCTGGCAGGGGCCACCGGGGAGCTGTTTTTT.

V gene TRBV15 combines with J gene TRBJ1-2, with D maybe TRBD1 (5 bases). Germline loops: CDR1 LNHNV, CDR2 YYDKDF (reference sequence). The CDR3 covers 16 residues. Trimming removed 2 bases from V and 7 bases from J, with 20 bases in between. The CDR3 reads CATSRPTPGFMGGYTF. The CDR3 region has the DNA TGTGCCACCAGCAGACCCACCCCAGGGTTTATGGGTGGCTACACCTTC.

The V and J genes are TRBV19 and TRBJ2-7; weak D call: TRBD1 (6 bases). V was shortened by 4 bases and J by 3 bases, with 10 bases between the two germline ends. This CDR3 region has 13 residues. From germline, CDR1 is LNHDA and CDR2 SQIVND (reference sequence). The CDR3 DNA sequence: TGTGCCAGTAGTAACCGGGACATCTACGAGCAGTACTTC. It yields the protein CASSNRDIYEQYF. The complete variable domain, with remaining parts taken from reference TRBV19 and TRBJ2-7, reads DGGITQSPKYLFRKEGQNVTLSCEQNLNHDAMYWYRQDPGQGLRLIYYSQIVNDFQKGDIAEGYSVSREKKESFPLTVTSAQKNPTAFYLCASSNRDIYEQYFGPGTRLTVT.

J is TRBJ1-3 and V is TRBV18, with TRBD1 as a possible D gene (5 bases). Germline CDR1 is KGHSH and CDR2 is LQKENI. The CDR3 is 15 residues long. V lost 3 bases, J lost 2 bases, and 11 bases lay in between. The CDR3 DNA is TGTGCCAGCTCACCGATCGGGGGGGCTGGAAACACCATATATTTT. Its protein product is CASSPIGGAGNTIYF.

V is TRBV7-2 and J is TRBJ1-1, with TRBD1 identical over 8 bases. J gave up 5 bases and V 7 bases, and 6 bases lay outside the gene matches. CDR1 SGHTA and CDR2 FQGNSA come from the germline V gene. This CDR3 region has 13 residues. The CDR3 protein is CASTLGQGTEAFF. For the CDR3, the DNA is TGTGCCAGCACCCTAGGACAGGGTACTGAAGCTTTCTTT.

Remarks on this clone: Other nucleotide sequences in the sample specify the same CDR3. The chain is built from TRBV7-2 and TRBJ2-7; TRBD1 matches at 10 bases. CDR3 length: 15 residues. Trimming removed 0 bases from V and 2 bases from J; junction bases left unmatched: 1. The germline CDR1 and CDR2 sequences are SGHTA and FQGNSA. The CDR3 reads CASSLAGQGTYEQYF. The CDR3 bases are TGTGCCAGCAGCTTAGCGGGACAGGGGACCTACGAGCAGTACTTC. Full variable domain (remainder filled in from reference TRBV7-2 and TRBJ2-7): GAGVSQSPSNKVTEKGKDVELRCDPISGHTALYWYRQSLGQGLEFLIYFQGNSAPDKSGLPSDRFSAERTGGSVSTLTIQRTQQEDSAVYLCASSLAGQGTYEQYFGPGTRLTVT.

The CDR3 nucleotides read TGTGCCAGCAGCCCCGGACAGGGCTCTGGAAACACCATATATTTT. Encoded protein: CASSPGQGSGNTIYF. The chain couples TRBV3-1 (or the pseudogene TRBV3-2) to TRBJ1-3, with TRBD1 matching 8 bases. The germline V gene encodes CDR1 LGHDT and CDR2 YNNKEL (reference sequence). This CDR3 contains 15 residues. V shed 4 bases, J shed 0 bases, and the junction held 2 bases outside the gene matches.

This chain connects TRBV6-6 to TRBJ2-7; no clear D. The CDR3 extends over 13 amino acids. Trimming shortened V by 7 bases and J by 3 bases, and 13 bases separated the two germline ends. The germline V gene has CDR1 MNHNY and CDR2 SVGAGI (reference sequence). The CDR3 bases are TGTGCCAGCACCCGAACCCGGTTCTACGAGCAGTACTTC. Protein: CASTRTRFYEQYF.

CDR3 sequence reads: CASSFSTGLGNTEAFF. The CDR3 DNA reads as TGTGCCAGCAGCTTCTCGACAGGGCTGGGGAACACTGAAGCTTTCTTT. The rearrangement links TRBV5-4 to TRBJ1-1; 7 bases map to TRBD1. The CDR3 is made up of 16 amino acids. Per the germline V gene, CDR1 is SGHNT and CDR2 is YYREEE (reference sequence). Trimming at V came to 2 bases and at J to 1 base, leaving 8 bases not matched to a gene. The full variable domain, completed using reference TRBV5-4 and TRBJ1-1, is ETGVTQSPTHLIKTRGQQVTLRCSSQSGHNTVSWYQQALGQGPQFIFQYYREEENGRGNFPPRFSGLQFPNYSSELNVNALELDDSALYLCASSFSTGLGNTEAFFGQGTRLTVV.

V gene TRBV12-3 or TRBV12-4 combines with J gene TRBJ2-1; D gene unclear. V lost 6 bases and J lost 7, with 13 bases in between. CDR3 length equals 13 residues. For the CDR3, the DNA is TGTGCCAGCAGGACTTCTGATGGGAATGAGCAGTTCTTC. Protein: CASRTSDGNEQFF.

The chain couples TRBV7-6 to TRBJ1-1, with D hard to call. CDR3 length: 15 amino acids. Trimming removed 0 bases at V and 1 base at J, with 9 bases between. Germline V lookup: CDR1 SGHVS, CDR2 FNYEAQ. CDR3 in DNA: TGTGCCAGCAGCTTAGCTGGTGGCGGGAACACTGAAGCTTTCTTT. Its protein is CASSLAGGGNTEAFF.

The chain has TRBV7-2 and TRBJ2-7; a possible D gene is TRBD2 (6 bases). V gave up 1 base and J gave up 7 bases, with 11 bases separating them. This CDR3 region has 13 residues. Germline V gives CDR1 SGHTA, CDR2 FQGNSA. The CDR3 DNA reads TGTGCCAGCAGCTTAGGCTGGGCGGGGGAGCAGTACTTC. Its translation: CASSLGWAGEQYF.

The V and J genes are TRBV3-1 (or the pseudogene TRBV3-2) and TRBJ1-2, with 12 positions matching TRBD1. The CDR3 runs 15 residues. The ends lost 4 bases at V and 6 bases at J; junction bases unmatched: 6. Germline V gene lookup returns CDR1 LGHDT and CDR2 YNNKEL (reference sequence). CDR3 coding DNA: TGTGCCAGCAGCCCCGGGACAGGGGGCGTTAATGGCTACACCTTC. Translation gives CASSPGTGGVNGYTF.

The chain joins TRBV10-3 to TRBJ1-1, with a possible D match to TRBD1 (6 bases). Trimming removed 4 bases from V and 1 base from J, with 10 bases in between. CDR1 is ENHRY and CDR2 is SYGVKD in the germline V gene. The CDR3 length is 14 residues. The CDR3 coding sequence is TGTGCCATCAGTGTGATGGGGGCGAACACTGAAGCTTTCTTT. It translates to CAISVMGANTEAFF.

CDR3 sequence reads: CASSYEFPEQYF. In nucleotides, the CDR3 is TGTGCCAGCAGTTACGAGTTTCCCGAGCAGTACTTC. This sequence joins TRBV28 and TRBJ2-7; no firm D call. The V and J ends lost 4 bases and 6 bases respectively, with 10 bases between them. Germline CDR1 is MDHEN and CDR2 is SYDVKM. CDR3 length equals 12 residues.

The V call is TRBV9, the J call TRBJ2-7; 12 nucleotides align to TRBD1. Trimming removed 0 bases from V and 7 bases from J; junction bases left unmatched: 8. Germline assignment: CDR1 SGDLS and CDR2 YYNGEE. CDR3 length: 16 residues. The CDR3 bases are TGTGCCAGCAGCGTAGCAGGGGGACAGGGGGCTTGGGAGCAGTACTTC. This translates into CASSVAGGQGAWEQYF. Looking up the rest from reference TRBV9 and TRBJ2-7 gives the full variable domain: DSGVTQTPKHLITATGQRVTLRCSPRSGDLSVYWYQQSLDQGLQFLIQYYNGEERAKGNILERFSAQQFPDLHSELNLSSLELGDSALYFCASSVAGGQGAWEQYFGPGTRLTVT.

The V gene is TRBV28, the J gene TRBJ1-1, with 7 positions matching TRBD1. This CDR3 is built from 12 residues. V was pared by 10 bases and J by 7 bases, with 9 bases of the junction left unmatched. Germline values: CDR1 MDHEN, CDR2 SYDVKM. The CDR3 DNA is TGTGCCACCGTGGGACAGACGATTGAAGCTTTCTTT. This codes for CATVGQTIEAFF.

The chain is built from TRBV28 and TRBJ1-2; no reliable D call. Germline V gene lookup returns CDR1 MDHEN and CDR2 SYDVKM. The CDR3 contains 12 residues. The germline V and J ends were trimmed by 5 bases and 4 bases, with 8 bases remaining between them. CDR3: CASSGRFYGYTF. CDR3 bases: TGTGCCAGCAGTGGTCGGTTCTATGGCTACACCTTC.

The CDR3 loop reads CASSLGLTGETQYF. The CDR3 DNA follows: TGTGCCAGCAGCTTGGGATTAACAGGGGAGACCCAGTACTTC. This rearrangement joins TRBV5-8 to TRBJ2-5, with a tentative D call TRBD1 (6 bases). The CDR3 runs to 14 residues. CDR1 and CDR2 from the germline V gene are SGHTS and YDEGEE. Trimming removed 0 bases from V and 5 bases from J, with 11 bases in between.

The chain has TRBV6-1 and TRBJ1-2; TRBD1 agrees at 9 bases. Germline V lookup: CDR1 MNHNS, CDR2 SASEGT. The CDR3 consists of 15 residues. Germline trimming cut 2 bases from V and 5 bases from J; bases unmatched to any gene: 6. CDR3 sequence reads: CASSERGQGIYGYTF. The CDR3 DNA reads TGTGCCAGCAGTGAACGGGGACAGGGAATTTATGGCTACACCTTC.

The chain recombines TRBV6-2 or TRBV6-3 with TRBJ2-1, with TRBD2 matching over 10 bases. The CDR3 runs 17 residues. With V trimmed by 4 bases and J by 8 bases, 14 bases remained unmatched. Germline assignment: CDR1 MNHEY and CDR2 SVGEGT. CDR3 DNA: TGTGCCAGCAGTTCCCTCCCGCTAGCGGGGGCCTCGGATGAGCAGTTCTTC. Translated: CASSSLPLAGASDEQFF.